A single sample gave rise to the 10 T cell receptor beta chains below, sequenced in a study of shared clonotypes between healthy human individuals. Naive CD8 populations comprised CD45RO-negative cells positively selected for CCR7, excluding terminally differentiated effector memory CD45RA+ cells. Profiling relied on immunoSEQ multiplex PCR, and the TCRdb table lists in-frame clones only, not all of them. The table has 1.5 million to 2.5 million clones, about 95% seen once. The sequenced material came from naive CD8+ T cells sorted from blood. The receptors derive from a man aged 18 to 30 in good health.

The chain recombines TRBV25-1 with TRBJ2-5; D might be TRBD2 (5 bases). CDR3 length: 17 amino acids. Germline V gene sequence: CDR1 MGHDK, CDR2 SYGVNS. The V and J ends lost 1 base and 1 base respectively, with 16 bases between them. The CDR3 loop is CASSEFFSLEGQETQYF. The CDR3 nucleotides are TGTGCCAGCAGTGAATTCTTTTCCCTAGAGGGCCAAGAGACCCAGTACTTC.

The J gene is TRBJ1-1, the V gene TRBV19; TRBD1 matches 8 bases. This CDR3 has 14 amino acids. V lost 5 bases, J lost 3 bases, and 5 bases stayed unmatched. Per germline, CDR1 LNHDA and CDR2 SQIVND (reference sequence). DNA for the CDR3: TGTGCCAGTAGTTCCCGGACAGGGTACACTGAAGCTTTCTTT. This sequence encodes CASSSRTGYTEAFF.

Comment on this clone: Different DNA sequences within this sample yield the same CDR3. This chain joins TRBV7-9 and TRBJ2-2, with D possibly being TRBD1 (6 bases). The CDR3 covers 15 residues. V was trimmed by 1 base and J by 2 bases, leaving 8 bases between them. Germline lookup yields CDR1 SEHNR and CDR2 FQNEAQ (reference sequence). The chain's CDR3 is CASSLVGGNTGELFF. In DNA form, the CDR3 reads TGTGCCAGCAGCTTAGTAGGGGGTAACACCGGGGAGCTGTTTTTT.

The chain is built from TRBV27 and TRBJ1-1, with D maybe TRBD1 (6 bases). Trimming took 3 bases from V and 0 from J, leaving 11 bases between them. There are 15 residues in the CDR3. Germline-derived CDR1 and CDR2 are MNHEY and SMNVEV (reference sequence). CDR3 amino acids: CASSLQTGLNTEAFF. In nucleotides, the CDR3 is TGTGCCAGCAGTTTGCAGACAGGCTTGAACACTGAAGCTTTCTTT.

The chain employs TRBV5-4 and TRBJ1-1; D perhaps matches TRBD1 (6 bases). Trimming cost V 3 bases and J 7 bases, with 10 bases left between them. This CDR3 has 12 amino acids. The germline gives CDR1 SGHNT, CDR2 YYREEE (reference sequence). The CDR3 sequence is CASSSTGVEAFF. CDR3 bases: TGTGCCAGCAGCTCGACAGGAGTTGAAGCTTTCTTT.

V usage is TRBV10-2 and J usage is TRBJ1-6; TRBD1 aligns across 7 bases. V trimming: 6 bases; J trimming: 6 bases; junction bases outside the gene matches: 11. The V gene's germline CDR1 is WSHSY and CDR2 SAAADI. The CDR3 has 16 amino acids. This CDR3 is CASSPKRGHTNSPLHF. For the CDR3, the DNA is TGCGCCAGCAGCCCGAAGAGGGGGCACACTAATTCACCCCTCCACTTT.

The J gene is TRBJ2-3, the V gene TRBV27, with TRBD2 identical over 14 bases. CDR1 is MNHEY, CDR2 SMNVEV, per germline (reference sequence). The CDR3 extends over 17 amino acids. V dropped 5 bases and J dropped 4; count of bases not matched to a gene: 8. The CDR3 nucleotides are TGTGCCAGCAGTCCGATCGGGACTAGCGGGGGAGCAGATACGCAGTATTTT. The encoded protein is CASSPIGTSGGADTQYF.

V usage is TRBV5-1 and J usage is TRBJ1-1; the match to TRBD1 covers 12 bases. The CDR3 length is 16 residues. Germline V gene data show CDR1 as SGHRS and CDR2 as YFSETQ. J gave up 6 bases and V 3 bases, and 9 bases lay outside the gene matches. CDR3 sequence (DNA): TGCGCCAGCAGCTCCGGGACAGGGGGCATGGTCGCTGAAGCTTTCTTT. Its protein product is CASSSGTGGMVAEAFF.

The genes are TRBV4-3 and TRBJ2-5; D is ambiguous. The DNA end favors TRBJ2-7, so the J call may be wrong. This CDR3 is 14 amino acids long. Germline V CDR1 and CDR2: LGHNA, YSLEER. This chain's CDR3 is CASSQRGTTDEQYF. Written as DNA, the CDR3 is TGCGCCAGCAGCCAAAGAGGCACGACGGACGAGCAGTACTTC.

V usage is TRBV2 and J usage is TRBJ2-1, with 8 bases fitting TRBD2. The CDR3 is 14 amino acids. The germline V gene encodes CDR1 SNHLY and CDR2 FYNNEI. J was trimmed by 15 bases and V by 8 bases; bases with no gene match: 18. This CDR3 is CASGAGDFRDRLFF. In DNA form, the CDR3 reads TGTGCCAGCGGAGCGGGGGACTTCCGAGACAGACTGTTCTTC.